One sample yielded the 3 T cell receptor beta chains listed below, sequenced in a study of regulatory T cells in long-lasting Graves disease. Arm-PCR of CDR3 regions and iRepertoire HTBI primers were the basis on which TCR beta libraries were built. TCRdb redid the calling of the multiplex PCR reads with MiXCR, one entry per CDR3 protein. The sample has roughly 500,000 distinct CDR3 sequences; 13% to 15% are singletons. Time point indicated: newly diagnosed GD, antithyroid drugs for less than 3 months. Extracted RNA from PBMCs served as the source of the TCR library. This sample was also put to use in a study of T cells in Graves' hyperthyroidism and ophthalmopathy.

Sequences were derived from peripheral blood mononuclear cells (PBMCs), sampled at new diagnosis, from a patient treated with antithyroid drugs. The receptors originated from a woman aged 45-65 years with Graves disease.

This chain joins TRBV28 and TRBJ2-6, with D hard to call. CDR3 length equals 14 residues. From germline, CDR1 is MDHEN and CDR2 SYDVKM. V was cut by 3 bases and J by 4 bases, with 7 bases left in between. CDR3 sequence reads: CASSLVPGANVLTF. DNA of the CDR3: TGTGCCAGCAGTTTGGTTCCCGGGGCCAACGTCCTGACTTTC.

For this clonotype: A far larger clone is only one base removed, so a read error is likely. J is TRBJ2-4 and V is TRBV5-1; D is unclear. The CDR3 runs to 13 residues. Germline V gene data show CDR1 as SGHRS and CDR2 as YFSETQ. Trimming removed 5 bases at V and 13 bases at J, with 19 bases between. CDR3 nucleotides: TGCGCCAGCAGGACCAATCAAGCCAATGAGCAGTACTTC. Translation gives CASRTNQANEQYF.

This chain uses TRBV7-9 with TRBJ1-6; no clear D gene. Trimming took 0 bases from V and 3 from J, leaving 9 bases between them. The germline V gene has CDR1 SEHNR and CDR2 FQNEAQ (reference sequence). The CDR3 covers 16 residues. CDR3 coding DNA: TGTGCCAGCAGCTTAGCGCAAGGCCGCTATAATTCACCCCTCCACTTT. Amino acids: CASSLAQGRYNSPLHF. Based on the CDR3 plus reference TRBV7-9 and TRBJ1-6, the full variable domain is DTGVSQNPRHKITKRGQNVTFRCDPISEHNRLYWYRQTLGQGPEFLTYFQNEAQLEKSRLLSDRFSAERPKGSFSTLEIQRTEQGDSAMYLCASSLAQGRYNSPLHFGNGTRLTVT.